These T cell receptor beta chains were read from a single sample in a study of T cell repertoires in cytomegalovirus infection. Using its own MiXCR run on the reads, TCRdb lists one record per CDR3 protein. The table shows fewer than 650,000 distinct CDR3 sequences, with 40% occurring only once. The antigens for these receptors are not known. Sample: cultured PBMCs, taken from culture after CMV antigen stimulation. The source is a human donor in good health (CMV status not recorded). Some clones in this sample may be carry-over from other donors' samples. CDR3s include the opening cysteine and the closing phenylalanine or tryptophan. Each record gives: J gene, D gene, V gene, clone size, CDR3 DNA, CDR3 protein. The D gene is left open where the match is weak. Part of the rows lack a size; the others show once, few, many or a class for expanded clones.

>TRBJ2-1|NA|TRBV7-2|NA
TGTGCCAGCAGCTTATTTGGGGGGCGGGGGCTAATTTACAATGAGCAGTTCTTC
CASSLFGGRGLIYNEQFF
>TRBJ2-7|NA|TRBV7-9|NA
TGTGCCAGCAGCCAGGGGAGGGAAGGCGAGGGCTCCTACGAGCAGTACTTC
CASSQGREGEGSYEQYF
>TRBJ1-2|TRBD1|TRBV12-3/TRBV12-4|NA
TGTGCCAGCAGTGGACGGGACAGAGCTAACTATGGCTACACCTTC
CASSGRDRANYGYTF
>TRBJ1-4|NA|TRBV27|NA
TGTGCCAGCAGTACAACGGCGTTGGGGGAAAAACTGTTTTTT
CASSTTALGEKLFF
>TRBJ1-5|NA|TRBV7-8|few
TGTGCCAGCAGCTTTGGCCGGGACAACAATCAGCCCCAGCATTTT
CASSFGRDNNQPQHF
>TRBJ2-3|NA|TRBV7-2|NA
TGTGCCAGCAGCTTCCAGCTGGTCTCGACGCAGTATTTT
CASSFQLVSTQYF
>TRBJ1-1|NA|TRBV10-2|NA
TGCGCCAGCAGTCATGGGGCGCGAAGTGAGAACACTGAAGCTTTCTTT
CASSHGARSENTEAFF
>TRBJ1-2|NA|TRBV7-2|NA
TGTGCCAGCAGCTCAGCCGGGGGGACCACCTATGGCTACACCTTC
CASSSAGGTTYGYTF
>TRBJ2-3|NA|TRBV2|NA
TGTGCCAGTGGGGGACCAGATACGCAGTATTTT
CASGGPDTQYF
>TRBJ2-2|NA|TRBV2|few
TGTGCCAGCAGGAAAGAGGGGGTGACCGGGGAGCTGTTTTTT
CASRKEGVTGELFF
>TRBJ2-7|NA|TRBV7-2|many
TGTGCCAGCAGAACCCGTGGCGGTAGCTCCTACGAGCAGTACTTC
CASRTRGGSSYEQYF
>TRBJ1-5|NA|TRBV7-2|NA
TGTGCCAGCAGCCCGAAGGGGGTGATTAGCAATCAGCCCCAGCATTTT
CASSPKGVISNQPQHF
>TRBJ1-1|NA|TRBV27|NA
TGTGCCAGCAGTTTTATCCGGGGGCGGTGGACTGAAGCTTTCTTT
CASSFIRGRWTEAFF
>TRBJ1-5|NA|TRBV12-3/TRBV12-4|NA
TGTGCCAGCAGTCCCCGGTCGTGGAATCAGCCCCAGCATTTT
CASSPRSWNQPQHF
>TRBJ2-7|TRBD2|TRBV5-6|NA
TGTGCCAGCAGCTTGGCGGCTAGCGGGAGCTCCTACGAGCAGTACTTC
CASSLAASGSSYEQYF
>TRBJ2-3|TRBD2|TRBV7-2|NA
TGTGCCAGCAGCTCAAAACCCCTGGGGACTAGCTTCGATACGCAGTATTTT
CASSSKPLGTSFDTQYF
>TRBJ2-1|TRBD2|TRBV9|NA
TGTGCCAGCAGCGTGAGCGGGAGGGCGTACAATGAGCAGTTCTTC
CASSVSGRAYNEQFF
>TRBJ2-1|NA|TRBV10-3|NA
TGTGCCATCAGTGAGTCGAATGGGAATGAGCAGTTCTTC
CAISESNGNEQFF
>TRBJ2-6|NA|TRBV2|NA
TGTGCCAGCAGTGAATGGGGGACTGGGGCCAACGTCCTGACTTTC
CASSEWGTGANVLTF
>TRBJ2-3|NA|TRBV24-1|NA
TGTGCCACCAGTGATTCCATCACGGATACGCAGTATTTT
CATSDSITDTQYF
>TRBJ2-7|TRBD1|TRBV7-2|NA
TGTGCCAGCAGCTTCCTAGGGACAGAGCCCAACGAGCAGTACTTC
CASSFLGTEPNEQYF
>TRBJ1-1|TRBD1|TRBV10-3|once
TGTGCCATCGGGACAGGAAAGAACACTGAAGCTTTCTTT
CAIGTGKNTEAFF
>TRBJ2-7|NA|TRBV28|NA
TGTGCCAGCAGTCCTGGGGGGATCTCCTACGAGCAGTACTTC
CASSPGGISYEQYF
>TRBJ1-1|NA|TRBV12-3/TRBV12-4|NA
TGTGCCAGCACCATACGGAGCACTGAAGCTTTCTTT
CASTIRSTEAFF
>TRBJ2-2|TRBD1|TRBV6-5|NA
TGTGCCAGTTCCGTTGAGGGGGCGTTTGGGACCGGGGAGCTGTTTTTT
CASSVEGAFGTGELFF
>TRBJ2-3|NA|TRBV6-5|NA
TGTGCCAGCAGTTACTCGACTCGGACAGTCGGCGCAGATACGCAGTATTTT
CASSYSTRTVGADTQYF
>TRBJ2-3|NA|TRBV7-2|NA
TGTGCCAGCAGCTTATACCCTAGCACAGATACGCAGTATTTT
CASSLYPSTDTQYF
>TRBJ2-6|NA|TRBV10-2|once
TGCGCCAGCACTCGAATAGGGGCCAACGTCCTGACTTTC
CASTRIGANVLTF
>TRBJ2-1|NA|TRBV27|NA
TGTGCCAGCAGTTTAGCACGGGGGAGCTATGAGCAGTTCTTC
CASSLARGSYEQFF
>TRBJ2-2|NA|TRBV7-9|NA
TGTGCCAGCAGCCCGGACAGACACACCGGGGAGCTGTTTTTT
CASSPDRHTGELFF
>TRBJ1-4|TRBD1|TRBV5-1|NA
TGCCCCAGCAGCTCTGCAGGGGGCCGGGAAAAACTGTTTTTT
CPSSSAGGREKLFF
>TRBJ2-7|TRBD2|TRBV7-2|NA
TGTGCCAGCAGTCCAACTAGCGGGCTAAGCTCCTACGAGCAGTACTTC
CASSPTSGLSSYEQYF
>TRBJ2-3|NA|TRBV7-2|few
TGTGCCAGCAGCCACCTAGCGTCTAGCACAGATACGCAGTATTTT
CASSHLASSTDTQYF
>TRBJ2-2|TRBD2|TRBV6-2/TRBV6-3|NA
TGTGCCAGCAGGGGACTAGCGGGAGGGCCATCGGACACCGGGGAGCTGTTTTTT
CASRGLAGGPSDTGELFF
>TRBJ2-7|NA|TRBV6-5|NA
TGTGCCAGCAGGGCAAGGGCCCACAAGCAGTACTTC
CASRARAHKQYF
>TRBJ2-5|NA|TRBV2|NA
TGTGCCACCAGAAGCCCCCAGGGGGGGGAGACCCAGTACTTC
CATRSPQGGETQYF
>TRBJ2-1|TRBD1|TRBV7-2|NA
TGTGCCAGCAGCTCCACGGGACAGGGGGCGCTTTACAATGAGCAGTTCTTC
CASSSTGQGALYNEQFF
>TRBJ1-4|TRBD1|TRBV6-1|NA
TGTGCCAGCAACGGACAGGGCCGGGATGAAAAACTGTTTTTT
CASNGQGRDEKLFF
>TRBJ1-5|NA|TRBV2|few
TGTGCCAGCAGTTGGGGACACCCTAGCAATCAGCCCCAGCATTTT
CASSWGHPSNQPQHF
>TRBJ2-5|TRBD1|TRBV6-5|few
TGTGCCAGCAGGGGACAGTACCAAGAGACCCAGTACTTC
CASRGQYQETQYF
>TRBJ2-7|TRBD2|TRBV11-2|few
TGTGCCAGCAGCTTAGGGGCCGGGGGGAACTCCTACGAGCAGTACTTC
CASSLGAGGNSYEQYF
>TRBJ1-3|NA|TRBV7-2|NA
TGTGCCAGCAGCCGGGATCCCTCTGGAAACACCATATATTTT
CASSRDPSGNTIYF
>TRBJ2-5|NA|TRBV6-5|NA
TGTGCCAGCAGTTACTCCGGCAGAGGGGGGGAGACCCAGTACTTC
CASSYSGRGGETQYF
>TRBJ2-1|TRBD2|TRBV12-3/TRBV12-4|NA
TGTGCCAGCAGTCCAGGACTAGCGGGCATCGATGAGCAGTTCTTC
CASSPGLAGIDEQFF
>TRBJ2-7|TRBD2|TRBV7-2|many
TGTGCCAGCAGCCTCGGACTAGCGGGGAACTACGAGCAGTACTTC
CASSLGLAGNYEQYF
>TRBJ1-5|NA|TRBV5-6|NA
TGTGCCAGCAGCTTGGCCCAAGGGGGGGGCCGAGGGGATCAGCCCCAGCATTTT
CASSLAQGGGRGDQPQHF
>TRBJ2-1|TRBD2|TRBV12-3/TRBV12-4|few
TGTGCCAGCGGATCGGGGGGCTCCTACAATGAGCAGTTCTTC
CASGSGGSYNEQFF
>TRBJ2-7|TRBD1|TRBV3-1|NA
TGTGCCAGCAGTCATGGACAGGGGGCAGACGAGCAGTACTTC
CASSHGQGADEQYF
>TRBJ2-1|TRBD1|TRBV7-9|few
TGTGCCAGCAGCTCCGGGGACAGGGGTCCAAGGCTAGCGGAGTACAATGAGCAGTTCTTC
CASSSGDRGPRLAEYNEQFF
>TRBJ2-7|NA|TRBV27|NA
TGTGCCAGCAGTTTATCAGGGGTCAACGAGCAGTACTTC
CASSLSGVNEQYF
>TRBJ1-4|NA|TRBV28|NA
TGTGCCAGCACCAAAGCGGGGGGTTTAAATGAAAAACTGTTTTTT
CASTKAGGLNEKLFF
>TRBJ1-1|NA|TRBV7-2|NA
TGTGCCAGCAGCTTAGGCCAGGGTAAAACTGAAGCTTTCTTT
CASSLGQGKTEAFF
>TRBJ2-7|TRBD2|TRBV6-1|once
TGTGCCAGCAGTGAAGCGGGAGGGCCCGCCTACGAGCAGTACTTC
CASSEAGGPAYEQYF
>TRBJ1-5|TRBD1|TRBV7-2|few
TGTGCCAGCAGCTTAGTGGCAGGGGGGATCATCAATCAGCCCCAGCATTTT
CASSLVAGGIINQPQHF
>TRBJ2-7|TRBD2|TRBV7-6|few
TGTGCCAGCAGCTCCCGGACTAGCGGGGGGAGACCGCCGCCAGGGGAGCAGTACTTC
CASSSRTSGGRPPPGEQYF
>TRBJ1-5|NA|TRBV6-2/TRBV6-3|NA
TGTGCCAGCAGTTACAGGGGGTCGATGAAGCCCCAGCATTTT
CASSYRGSMKPQHF
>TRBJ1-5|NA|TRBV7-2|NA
TGTGCCAGCAGCCGGACAGCGTCCAATCAGCCCCAGCATTTT
CASSRTASNQPQHF
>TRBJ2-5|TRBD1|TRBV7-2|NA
TGTGCCAGCAGCTTACAGACAGGGCAGGAGACCCAGTACTTC
CASSLQTGQETQYF
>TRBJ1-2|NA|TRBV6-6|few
TGTGCCAGCAGCCTGGCGTTGGGGGCTGGCTATGGCTACACCTTC
CASSLALGAGYGYTF
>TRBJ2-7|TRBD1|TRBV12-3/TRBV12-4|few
TGTGCCAGCAGCATAGGACAGGTCACCTACGAGCAGTACTTC
CASSIGQVTYEQYF